Reported below is one T cell receptor (beta chain). Other DNA sequences within the sample encode an identical CDR3. The data originate from a study of blood T cell repertoires in COVID-19. The table came from immunoSEQ multiplex PCR; TCRdb's copy has only in-frame clones and leaves some out. The table includes approximately 100,000 clones, around 80% detected once. CDR1 MDHEN and CDR2 SYDVKM come from the germline V gene. The CDR3 loop spans 14 amino acids. The germline V and J ends were trimmed by 3 bases and 4 bases, with 13 bases remaining between them. This sequence originates from a man aged 80 or over with COVID-19, enrolled during active disease. The sequenced material came from peripheral blood. The chain joins TRBV28 to TRBJ2-7; tentatively, D is TRBD2 (6 bases). The DNA of the CDR3 is TGTGCCAGCAGTTTTCGGGGGTTGGGGTACGAGCAGTACTTC. Protein product: CASSFRGLGYEQYF.